The TCR beta chain under discussion was sequenced for a study of T cell responses to AZD1222 COVID-19 vaccine (dated by TCRdb to about 2021). A note on the overall study: AZD1222 recipients whose second dose came at about 4 weeks and those whose second dose came at about 12 weeks were combined into one group, since spike-specific TCR depth and breadth did not differ between the two schedules. TCR sequencing covered some 240 trial participants: nearly 210 given two doses of AZD1222 and about 26 given two doses of MenACWY control vaccine. Trial participants were enrolled into age subgroups of 18-55, 56-69 and 70-plus years, which contained about 150, 28 and 57 TCR-sequenced participants, respectively. The full study reports these points: Conclusions about previously exposed vaccinees are limited, since just six AZD1222 recipients were seropositive for SARS-CoV-2 at baseline. No day 14 peak-response samples were available, so repertoires were characterized only after the peak T cell response. Nearly half of unique spike-specific TCRs reportedly recognized epitopes outside regions mutated in the B.1.351 and B.1.1.7 variants. After two AZD1222 doses, spike-specific TCR breadth and depth were significantly higher than at day 0 and than in MenACWY recipients. Participants were mostly white British and included more females than males, and it was suggested by the authors that clonal diversity may have been underestimated. The 56-69-year group was small, and its depth increase did not reach significance, likely because of low power. Vaccine-associated CD4 TCRs spanned the whole spike protein, with dominant responses in regions 160-218 and 743-854.

The CDR3 regions of human TCRbeta chains were analyzed by immunosequencing. As for how the authors treated the data: TCRs in the repertoires were matched against a reference library of SARS-CoV-2-specific TCRs that had been generated with the MIRA antigen-specificity platform. Breadth was defined as the fraction of unique TCRs that were SARS-CoV-2-associated. Depth was defined as the fraction of total T cells that were SARS-CoV-2-associated. Using the MIRA data, each spike-specific TCR was assigned both to the spike region to which the TCR was reactive and to a CD4 or CD8 class. Log10-transformed breadth and depth values were compared by one-way ANOVA with Sidak's multiple comparisons tests. Drawn from immuneACCESS, this table holds only the in-frame rearrangements with V and J called that TCRdb kept. Clones are partly lost; checked studies trace under half to an unresolved V gene and leave the rest unexplained. V, J and clone size were drawn from that table, and D and trimming were deduced from the DNA. This sample gives more than 100,000 clones in total; 90% to 95% of them show up just once. The ten largest clones take up under 60% of the sample.

From the cysteine through the phenylalanine, the CDR3 covers 12 amino acids. Only CDR3 DNA is held: 36 bases, read in frame from base 1. The germline V gene provides CDR1 SGHRS and CDR2 YFSETQ. A distance of 8 bases separates the germline ends of V and J, which lose 4 bases and 5 bases respectively. The time point tag for this specimen amounts to: baseline before first vaccination. Vaccinee samples were obtained from the UK trials COV001 and COV002, which included a single-blind randomized controlled phase 2/3 trial of AZD1222 (ChAdOx1 nCoV-19) in healthy adults. For TCRbeta chain sequencing, PBMC samples were collected from trial participants at day 0 and at day 28 after the second dose. Concerning this clone: The antigen it binds to is not known. Base quality data are lacking; no much larger clone is found one base away.

The sequence was obtained from an adult in good health. The sample here was peripheral blood, taken on day 0 of AZD1222 vaccination. The rearrangement combines TRBV5-1 with TRBJ2-3; no D gene can be assigned with confidence. The CDR3 region reads CASSRRVDTQYF. The sequenced DNA: TGCGCCAGCAGCCGTCGGGTAGATACGCAGTATTTT.